A single sample is the source of the 23 T cell receptor beta chains below, sequenced in a study of blood T cells in healthy people across ages. For the second PCR, which ran for 7 to 11 cycles, a sample-barcoded 5' primer and a J-beta primer mix were used. TCRdb re-called the 5' RACE reads through MiXCR, storing one row per CDR3 protein. In the table there are about 1.8 million distinct CDR3 sequences, about 49% of which are singletons. The sequenced material came from blood. Receptors were obtained from a woman in her thirties or forties in good health.

The chain links TRBV13 to TRBJ1-2, with D hard to call. V was cut by 1 base and J by 0 bases, with 9 bases left in between. Per germline, CDR1 PRHDT and CDR2 FYEKMQ (reference sequence). The CDR3 totals 15 residues. CDR3 in amino acids: CASSLAGDANYGYTF. Here the CDR3 DNA reads TGTGCCAGCAGCTTAGCCGGGGATGCTAACTATGGCTACACCTTC.

This clonotype showed up just a few times. The genes are TRBV27 and TRBJ2-5; TRBD2 aligns across 11 bases. The J call is uncertain, as TRBJ2-7 better fits the DNA end. The CDR3 has 17 amino acids. CDR1 MNHEY and CDR2 SMNVEV come from the germline V gene (reference sequence). CDR3 residues: CASSRQGVAGGDYEQYF. The DNA of the CDR3 is TGTGCCAGCAGTAGACAGGGGGTAGCGGGGGGGGACTACGAGCAGTACTTC.

In its sample, this clonotype was seen a few times. This rearrangement joins TRBV20-1 to TRBJ2-3; D ambiguous. The CDR3 length is 12 residues. Trimming shortened V by 5 bases and J by 7 bases, and 13 bases separated the two germline ends. The V gene's germline CDR1 is DFQATT and CDR2 SNEGSKA (reference sequence). CDR3 DNA: TGCAGTGCTCCTTTCTATGGGTATACGCAGTATTTT. Amino acid sequence: CSAPFYGYTQYF.

This chain uses TRBV4-1 with TRBJ2-3; possible D gene TRBD2, 5 bases. The CDR3 length is 16 residues. Trimming took 4 bases from V and 1 from J, leaving 15 bases between them. The V gene's germline CDR1 is MGHRA and CDR2 YSYEKL. CDR3 in amino acids: CASSPSLAIRTDTQYF. The CDR3 coding sequence is TGCGCCAGCAGCCCCTCCTTAGCGATCCGCACAGATACGCAGTATTTT.

This clonotype was picked up one time. The chain uses TRBV9 and TRBJ1-2; D uncertain. This CDR3 contains 14 residues. V lost 6 bases and J 6 bases, leaving 18 bases between the germline ends. Germline assignment: CDR1 SGDLS and CDR2 YYNGEE. Here the CDR3 DNA reads TGTGCCAGCAAGAGTGCAGGCCAATACCATGGCTACACCTTC. Its protein is CASKSAGQYHGYTF.

The rearrangement joins TRBV29-1 to TRBJ2-3; D uncertain. Germline V gives CDR1 SQVTM, CDR2 ANQGSEA. V was cut by 7 bases and J by 6 bases, with 20 bases left in between. This CDR3 is 14 amino acids long. The CDR3 nucleotides are TGCAGCGCCCCAACCAGCCCAGCTGAGGATACGCAGTATTTT. It translates to CSAPTSPAEDTQYF.

J is TRBJ2-5 and V is TRBV7-2; D gene unclear. This CDR3 is built from 15 residues. In germline, CDR1 is SGHTA, CDR2 FQGNSA. Trimming pared 2 bases from V and 2 bases from J, leaving 12 bases between. CDR3 DNA sequence: TGTGCCAGCAGCTTAATAAACGTACTTCAAGAGACCCAGTACTTC. Its protein is CASSLINVLQETQYF.

Worth noting for this clonotype: A much larger clone differs from this one at a single base, so this may be a read error. V is TRBV13 and J is TRBJ2-5, with 15 bases that match TRBD2. The CDR3 is made up of 16 amino acids. Germline V CDR1 and CDR2: PRHDT, FYEKMQ (reference sequence). This CDR3 is CARRGGTSGGRETQYF. The DNA of the CDR3 is TGTGCCCGCAGAGGTGGGACTAGCGGGGGGCGAGAGACCCAGTACTTC.

This chain uses TRBV6-4 with TRBJ2-5; D is ambiguous. The CDR3 is 13 amino acids. V was trimmed by 3 bases and J by 11 bases, leaving 16 bases between them. Per germline, CDR1 MRHNA and CDR2 SNTAGT. The CDR3 sequence is CASSDGGEAEQYF. In nucleotides, the CDR3 is TGTGCCAGCAGTGATGGTGGGGAAGCTGAGCAGTACTTC.

This clonotype has just a few counts. V usage is TRBV7-2 and J usage is TRBJ2-3; possibly TRBD1 or TRBD2 for D (6 bases each). Germline-derived CDR1 and CDR2 are SGHTA and FQGNSA. Trimming cost V 5 bases and J 4 bases, with 16 bases left between them. The CDR3 is made up of 15 amino acids. The CDR3 loop reads CASSPPGGRSDTQYF. In DNA, the CDR3 is TGTGCCAGCAGCCCCCCCGGGGGCCGATCAGATACGCAGTATTTT. The complete variable domain, with remaining parts taken from reference TRBV7-2 and TRBJ2-3, reads GAGVSQSPSNKVTEKGKDVELRCDPISGHTALYWYRQSLGQGLEFLIYFQGNSAPDKSGLPSDRFSAERTGGSVSTLTIQRTQQEDSAVYLCASSPPGGRSDTQYFGPGTRLTVL.

The J gene is TRBJ2-3, the V gene TRBV5-1; 9 bases align to TRBD2. With 0 bases clipped from V and 3 bases from J, the junction kept 5 bases outside the gene matches. The CDR3 is made up of 16 amino acids. Looked up from germline, CDR1 is SGHRS and CDR2 is YFSETQ. CDR3 protein: CASSLDRGGATDTQYF. In nucleotides, the CDR3 is TGCGCCAGCAGCTTGGATCGCGGGGGGGCAACAGATACGCAGTATTTT.

The chain combines TRBV2 with TRBJ2-5; the match to TRBD1 covers 7 bases. The CDR3 spans 11 residues. Trimming removed 5 bases from V and 11 bases from J; junction bases left unmatched: 5. Germline V CDR1 and CDR2: SNHLY, FYNNEI. The CDR3: CASSRGPEQYF. CDR3 coding DNA: TGTGCCAGCAGTAGGGGGCCTGAGCAGTACTTC.

V is TRBV28 and J is TRBJ2-3, with D unclear. This CDR3 comprises 12 residues. CDR1 is MDHEN, CDR2 SYDVKM, per germline. Deletions cut 3 bases from V and 9 bases from J, with 10 bases between. The CDR3 region is CASSFATRTQYF. The CDR3 DNA follows: TGTGCCAGCAGTTTCGCCACGCGGACGCAGTATTTT.

This clonotype showed up just a few times. The rearrangement uses TRBV6-5 and TRBJ2-4, with a possible D match to TRBD2 (5 bases). The J call may not be correct, given that the DNA end is closer to TRBJ2-7. The CDR3 sequence is 15 residues long. CDR1 and CDR2 (germline): MNHEY, SVGAGI. CDR3 DNA: TGTGCCAGCAGTTACTCGAGCAGCCCGGGGAACGAGCAGTACTTC. This gives the protein CASSYSSSPGNEQYF.

This clonotype was picked up a small number of times. The chain is built from TRBV6-1 and TRBJ2-3; 12 bases line up with TRBD2. The CDR3 length is 18 residues. The V segment lost 6 bases and the J segment 0 bases; nucleotides outside the gene matches: 10. Germline V gene data show CDR1 as MNHNS and CDR2 as SASEGT. CDR3 nucleotides: TGTGCCAGCAGACTGGGGCGGACTAGCGGGACTAGCACAGATACGCAGTATTTT. Its protein product is CASRLGRTSGTSTDTQYF.

The chain has TRBV12-3 or TRBV12-4 and TRBJ1-4, with D tentatively TRBD1 (5 bases). The length of the CDR3 is 13 residues. Trimming removed 9 bases from V and 0 bases from J, with 8 bases in between. The CDR3 nucleotides read TGTGCCAGTAGGGGATCAACTAATGAAAAACTGTTTTTT. The encoded protein is CASRGSTNEKLFF.

The V gene is TRBV20-1, the J gene TRBJ2-3; TRBD1 matches 8 bases. J was trimmed by 2 bases and V by 7 bases; bases with no gene match: 11. Germline values: CDR1 DFQATT, CDR2 SNEGSKA (reference sequence). The CDR3 is 15 residues long. CDR3 region: CSVGLDRVYTDTQYF. In DNA form, the CDR3 reads TGCAGTGTAGGATTGGACAGGGTGTACACAGATACGCAGTATTTT.

The chain carries TRBV6-6 and TRBJ2-5; D gene unclear. Germline V gives CDR1 MNHNY, CDR2 SVGAGI (reference sequence). V shed 8 bases and J shed 7 bases, with 20 bases lying between them. The CDR3 sequence is 14 residues long. As DNA, the CDR3 is TGTGCCAGCCGCCTTACAGTTCGCGGTGCGACCCAGTACTTC. The encoded protein is CASRLTVRGATQYF.

The genes are TRBV6-1 and TRBJ2-7; TRBD2 aligns across 9 bases. The CDR3 has 15 amino acids. The germline CDR1 and CDR2 sequences are MNHNS and SASEGT. Losses at the gene ends were 6 bases for V and 3 bases for J; bases not matched to a gene: 9. In DNA, the CDR3 is TGTGCCAGCAGGGGAGGTAGCGGGGGCCTCTACGAGCAGTACTTC. This gives the protein CASRGGSGGLYEQYF.

The genes are TRBV6-2 or TRBV6-3 and TRBJ2-1; 12 bases are a match to TRBD1. The CDR3 covers 14 residues. CDR1 and CDR2 from the germline V gene are MNHEY and SVGEGT. Trimming removed 6 bases from V and 9 bases from J; junction bases left unmatched: 6. This CDR3 is CASSRDRGHGEQFF. In DNA, the CDR3 is TGTGCCAGCAGCCGGGACAGGGGGCATGGTGAGCAGTTCTTC.

The chain carries TRBV27 and TRBJ1-2; TRBD1 matches at 10 bases. Germline V gene sequence: CDR1 MNHEY, CDR2 SMNVEV (reference sequence). The CDR3 totals 13 residues. J gave up 8 bases and V 5 bases, and 5 bases lay outside the gene matches. CDR3 nucleotides: TGTGCCAGCAGTAACCGGGACAGGGGCGGCTACACCTTC. It is translated as CASSNRDRGGYTF.

V usage is TRBV6-2 or TRBV6-3 and J usage is TRBJ1-2, with 9 bases fitting TRBD1. The CDR3 totals 16 residues. Trimming cost V 2 bases and J 2 bases; bases outside gene matches: 6. CDR1 is MNHEY and CDR2 is SVGEGT in the germline V gene. CDR3 nucleotides: TGTGCCAGCAGTTACACGGGGACAGGGAGCAACTATGGCTACACCTTC. As protein: CASSYTGTGSNYGYTF.

In regard to this clonotype: Possible read error: a much larger clone is one base away. Here the CDR3 DNA reads TGTGCCAGCAGTGAACAGTCGGAGACCCAGTACTTC. The encoded protein is CASSEQSETQYF. The rearrangement joins TRBV2 to TRBJ2-7, with no clear D. The DNA end is more similar to TRBJ2-5, so the J call may be wrong. Germline CDR1 is SNHLY and CDR2 is FYNNEI. This CDR3 has 12 residues.